The entry below describes one T cell receptor beta chain. V was clipped by 6 bases and J by 8 bases, with 14 bases between them. CDR1 is KGHSH, CDR2 LQKENI, per germline. This CDR3 contains 12 residues. The data were taken from a study of sequential checkpoint blockade in melanoma. Data came from immunoSEQ multiplex PCR; TCRdb stores just in-frame clones and leaves some out. The table records more than 10,000 clones, more than 70% of them present only once. Treatment here: randomized to nivolumab then ipilimumab (arm A) or the reverse (arm B). Live CD3+CD8+ CD19− CD56− cells were sorted from PBMCs. Sample: CD8+ T cells sorted from blood (inferred from file names), taken from a patient given nivolumab and ipilimumab in sequence. The rearrangement links TRBV18 to TRBJ2-7; perhaps TRBD2 as D (6 bases). The origin of this receptor is a human patient with melanoma. Some clones in this sample may be carry-over from other donors' samples. The CDR3 protein is CASSQGAGQQYF. The CDR3 DNA reads as TGTGCCAGCTCCCAAGGGGCGGGGCAGCAGTACTTC.